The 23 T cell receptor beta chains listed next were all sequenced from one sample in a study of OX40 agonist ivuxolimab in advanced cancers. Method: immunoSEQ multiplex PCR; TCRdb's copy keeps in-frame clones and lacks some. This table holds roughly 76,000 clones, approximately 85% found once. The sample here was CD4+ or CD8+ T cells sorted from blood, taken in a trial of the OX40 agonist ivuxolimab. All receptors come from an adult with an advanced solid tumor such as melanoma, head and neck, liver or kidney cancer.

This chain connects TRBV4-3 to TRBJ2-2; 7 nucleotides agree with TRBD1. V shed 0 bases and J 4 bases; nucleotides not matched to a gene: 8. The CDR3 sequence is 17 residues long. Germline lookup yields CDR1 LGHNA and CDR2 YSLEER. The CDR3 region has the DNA TGCGCCAGCAGCCAAGATTTCAGACAGGGTCGCACCGGGGAGCTGTTTTTT. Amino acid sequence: CASSQDFRQGRTGELFF.

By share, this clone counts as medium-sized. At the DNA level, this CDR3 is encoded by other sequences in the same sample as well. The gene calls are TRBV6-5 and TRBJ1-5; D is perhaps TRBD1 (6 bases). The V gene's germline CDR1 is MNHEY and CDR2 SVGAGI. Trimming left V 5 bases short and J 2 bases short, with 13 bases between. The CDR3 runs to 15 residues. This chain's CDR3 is CASSLLGGGNQPQHF. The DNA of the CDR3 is TGTGCCAGCAGTCTCCTAGGGGGGGGCAATCAGCCCCAGCATTTT.

CDR3 nucleotides: TGTGCCAGCAGCTTGGGCTTCTCCTACGAGCAGTACTTC. Translated: CASSLGFSYEQYF. V usage is TRBV7-9 and J usage is TRBJ2-7; D is undetermined. The length of the CDR3 is 13 residues. The V gene's germline CDR1 is SEHNR and CDR2 FQNEAQ (reference sequence). Trimming stripped 3 bases from V and 0 bases from J, with 6 bases between. Together with reference TRBV7-9 and TRBJ2-7, the CDR3 gives the full variable domain: DTGVSQNPRHKITKRGQNVTFRCDPISEHNRLYWYRQTLGQGPEFLTYFQNEAQLEKSRLLSDRFSAERPKGSFSTLEIQRTEQGDSAMYLCASSLGFSYEQYFGPGTRLTVT.

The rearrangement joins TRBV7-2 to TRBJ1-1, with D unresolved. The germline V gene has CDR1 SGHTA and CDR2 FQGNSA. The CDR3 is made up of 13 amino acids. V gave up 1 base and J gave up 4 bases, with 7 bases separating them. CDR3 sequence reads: CASSLEGGTEAFF. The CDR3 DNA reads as TGTGCCAGCAGCTTAGAGGGTGGCACTGAAGCTTTCTTT.

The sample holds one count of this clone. The CDR3 nucleotides are TGTGCCTGGAGTCTGGGGGGGACCCAAGAGACCCAGTACTTC. It encodes CAWSLGGTQETQYF. This sequence joins TRBV30 and TRBJ2-5; 7 nucleotides line up with TRBD2. The V gene end was trimmed by 2 bases and the J gene end by 1 base; junction bases not matched to a gene: 4. There are 14 residues in the CDR3. CDR1 and CDR2 (germline): GTSNPN, SVGIG (reference sequence).

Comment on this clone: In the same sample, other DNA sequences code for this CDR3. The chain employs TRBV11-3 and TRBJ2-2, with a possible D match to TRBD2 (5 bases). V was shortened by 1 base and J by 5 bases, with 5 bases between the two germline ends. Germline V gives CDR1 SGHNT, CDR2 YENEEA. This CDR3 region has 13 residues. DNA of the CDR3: TGTGCCAGCAGCTTAGGAGGGACCGGGGAGCTGTTTTTT. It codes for CASSLGGTGELFF.

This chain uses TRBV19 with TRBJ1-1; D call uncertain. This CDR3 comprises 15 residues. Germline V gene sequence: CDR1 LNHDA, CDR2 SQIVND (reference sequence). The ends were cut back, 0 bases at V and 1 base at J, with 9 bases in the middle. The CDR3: CASSIEGPTNTEAFF. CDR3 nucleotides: TGTGCCAGTAGTATAGAAGGGCCCACGAACACTGAAGCTTTCTTT.

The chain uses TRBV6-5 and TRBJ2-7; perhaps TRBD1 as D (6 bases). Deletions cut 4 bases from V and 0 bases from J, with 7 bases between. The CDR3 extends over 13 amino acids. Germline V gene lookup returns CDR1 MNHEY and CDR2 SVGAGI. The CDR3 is CASSLQGSYEQYF. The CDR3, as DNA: TGTGCCAGCAGTTTACAGGGCTCCTACGAGCAGTACTTC.

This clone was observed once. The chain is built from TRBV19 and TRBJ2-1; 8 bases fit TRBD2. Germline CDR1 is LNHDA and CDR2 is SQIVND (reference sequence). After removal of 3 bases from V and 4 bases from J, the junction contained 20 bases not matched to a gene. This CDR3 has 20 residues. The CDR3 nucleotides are TGTGCCAGTAGTATCGTGGCGGGAGGCCCACGAATTACGTTTTACAATGAGCAGTTCTTC. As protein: CASSIVAGGPRITFYNEQFF.

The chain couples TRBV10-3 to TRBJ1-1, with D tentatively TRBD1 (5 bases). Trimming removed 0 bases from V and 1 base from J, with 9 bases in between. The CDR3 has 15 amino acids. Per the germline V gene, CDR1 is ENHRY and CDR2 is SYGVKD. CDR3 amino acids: CAISESGPPNTEAFF. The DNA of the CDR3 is TGTGCCATCAGTGAGTCGGGACCGCCGAACACTGAAGCTTTCTTT.

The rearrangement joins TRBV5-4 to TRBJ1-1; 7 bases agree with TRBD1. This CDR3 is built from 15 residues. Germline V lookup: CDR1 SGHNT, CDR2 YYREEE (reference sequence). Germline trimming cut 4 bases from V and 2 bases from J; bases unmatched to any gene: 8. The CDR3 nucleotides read TGTGCCAGCAGCCTACCGACAGGGCGCAACACTGAAGCTTTCTTT. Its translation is CASSLPTGRNTEAFF.

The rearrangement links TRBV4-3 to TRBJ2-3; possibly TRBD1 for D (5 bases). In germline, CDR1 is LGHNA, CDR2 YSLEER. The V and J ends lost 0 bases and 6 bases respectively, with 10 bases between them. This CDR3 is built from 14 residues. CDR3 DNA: TGCGCCAGCAGCCAAGACGCAGGGTTTGATACGCAGTATTTT. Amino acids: CASSQDAGFDTQYF.

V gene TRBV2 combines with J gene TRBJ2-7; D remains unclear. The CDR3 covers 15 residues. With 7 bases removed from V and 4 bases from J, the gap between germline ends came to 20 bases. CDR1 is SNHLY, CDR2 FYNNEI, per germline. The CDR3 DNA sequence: TGTGCCAGCACTTTCGTCCTGGCCAACTCTTACGAGCAGTACTTC. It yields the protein CASTFVLANSYEQYF.

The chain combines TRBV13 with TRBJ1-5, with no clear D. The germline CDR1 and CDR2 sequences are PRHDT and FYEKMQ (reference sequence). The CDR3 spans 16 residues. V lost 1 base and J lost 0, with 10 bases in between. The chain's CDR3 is CASSLVSAYSNQPQHF. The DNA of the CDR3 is TGTGCCAGCAGCTTAGTTTCAGCTTATAGCAATCAGCCCCAGCATTTT.

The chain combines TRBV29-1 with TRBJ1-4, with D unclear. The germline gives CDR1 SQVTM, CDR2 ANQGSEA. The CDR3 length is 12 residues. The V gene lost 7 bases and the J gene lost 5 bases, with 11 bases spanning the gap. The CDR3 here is CSAGVLNEKLFF. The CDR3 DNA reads TGCAGCGCAGGTGTTTTGAATGAAAAACTGTTTTTT.

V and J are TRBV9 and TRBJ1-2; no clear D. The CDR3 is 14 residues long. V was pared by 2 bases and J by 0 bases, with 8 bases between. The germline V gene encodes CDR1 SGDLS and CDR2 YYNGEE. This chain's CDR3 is CASSVTDANYGYTF. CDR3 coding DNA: TGTGCCAGCAGCGTGACCGATGCTAACTATGGCTACACCTTC.

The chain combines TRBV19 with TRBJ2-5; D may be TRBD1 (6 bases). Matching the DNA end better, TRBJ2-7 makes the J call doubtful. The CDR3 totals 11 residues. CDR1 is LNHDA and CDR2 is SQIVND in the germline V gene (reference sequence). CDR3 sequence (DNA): TGTGCCAGGTACAGGGCCCTCGAGCAGTACTTC. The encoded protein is CARYRALEQYF.

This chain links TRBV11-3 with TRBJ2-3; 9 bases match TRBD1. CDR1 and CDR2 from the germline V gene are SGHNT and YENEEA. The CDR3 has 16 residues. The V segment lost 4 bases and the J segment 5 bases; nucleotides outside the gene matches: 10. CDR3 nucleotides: TGTGCCAGCAGCTCCGGACAGGGGAGAGGAGTAGATACGCAGTATTTT. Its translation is CASSSGQGRGVDTQYF.

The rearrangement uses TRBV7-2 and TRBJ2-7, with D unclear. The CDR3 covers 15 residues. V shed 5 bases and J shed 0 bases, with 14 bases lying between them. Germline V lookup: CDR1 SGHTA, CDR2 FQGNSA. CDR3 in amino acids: CASSGARAGSYEQYF. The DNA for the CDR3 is TGTGCCAGCAGCGGCGCCCGGGCAGGCTCCTACGAGCAGTACTTC.

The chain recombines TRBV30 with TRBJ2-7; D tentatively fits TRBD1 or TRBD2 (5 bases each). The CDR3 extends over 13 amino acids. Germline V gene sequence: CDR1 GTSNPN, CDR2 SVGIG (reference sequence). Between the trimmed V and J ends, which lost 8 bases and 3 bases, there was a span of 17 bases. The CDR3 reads CARTQRGDYEQYF. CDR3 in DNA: TGTGCCCGTACTCAAAGAGGGGACTACGAGCAGTACTTC.

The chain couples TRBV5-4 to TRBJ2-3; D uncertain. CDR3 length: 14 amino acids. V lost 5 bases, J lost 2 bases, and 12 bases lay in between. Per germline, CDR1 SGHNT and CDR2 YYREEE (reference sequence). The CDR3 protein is CASRTGSPTDTQYF. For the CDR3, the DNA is TGTGCCAGCAGGACTGGATCACCCACAGATACGCAGTATTTT. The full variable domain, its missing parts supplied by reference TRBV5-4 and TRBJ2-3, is ETGVTQSPTHLIKTRGQQVTLRCSSQSGHNTVSWYQQALGQGPQFIFQYYREEENGRGNFPPRFSGLQFPNYSSELNVNALELDDSALYLCASRTGSPTDTQYFGPGTRLTVL.

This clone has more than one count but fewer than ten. The CDR3 here is CASSLSTSGGPYYNEQFF. The CDR3 DNA reads as TGTGCCAGCAGTTTATCGACTAGCGGGGGCCCTTACTACAATGAGCAGTTCTTC. The rearrangement uses TRBV27 and TRBJ2-1, with 12 positions matching TRBD2. The CDR3 runs 18 residues. The germline V gene encodes CDR1 MNHEY and CDR2 SMNVEV (reference sequence). V shed 0 bases, J shed 3 bases, and the junction held 6 bases outside the gene matches.

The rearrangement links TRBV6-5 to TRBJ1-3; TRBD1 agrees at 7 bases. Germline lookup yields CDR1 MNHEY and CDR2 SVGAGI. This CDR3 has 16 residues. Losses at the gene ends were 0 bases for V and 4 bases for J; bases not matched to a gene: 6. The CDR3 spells CASSYSNRGLGNTIYF. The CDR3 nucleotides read TGTGCCAGCAGTTACTCGAACAGGGGACTGGGAAACACCATATATTTT.